This TCR beta chain was obtained from a study of shared clonotypes between healthy human individuals. Study in general: Ranging from 18 to 49 in age, donors were a couple of women and a few men.

Overall study results and limits: Estimated clonotype richness was generally higher in naive than memory subsets.

This clone was counted once. Its antigen is not known. TCRdb's table, derived via immunoSEQ multiplex PCR, lists solely in-frame clones and lacks some. The top ten clones hold around 0.13% of a sample with a few million clones, approximately 94% of them seen once. Donors comprised healthy HIV-negative adults lacking recent acute infections or vaccinations. The sequenced sample consisted of naive CD4+ T cells sorted from blood. The subset: CD45RA+ positively selected. This clonotype was obtained from a man aged 18 to 30 in good health.

The CDR3 sequence: CASSLPSYEQYF. The DNA for the CDR3 is TGTGCCAGCAGCCTTCCATCCTACGAGCAGTACTTC. V usage is TRBV4-2 and J usage is TRBJ2-7; unclear D gene. This CDR3 is 12 amino acids long. V gave up 4 bases and J gave up 1 base, with 5 bases separating them. CDR1 and CDR2 from the germline V gene are LGHNA and YNFKEQ.